The 21 T cell receptor beta chains given below trace back to one sample, sequenced in a study of T cells in tumors after PD-1 blockade (dated by TCRdb to between 2018 and 2021). Library prep was done by the immunoSEQ multiplex PCR assay. TCRdb stores this immuneACCESS table with in-frame sequences only. Part of the clones is absent; in the studies checked, under half of the shortfall reflects unresolved V genes, and no reason is known for the rest. A total of approximately 60,000 clones appear in this sample, approximately 74% of them only once. Approximately 4.5% of the sample comes from the top ten. In the paper's terms, the time point label means: after anti-PD-1 therapy. The sample was PBMCs, taken after anti-PD-1 treatment. These receptors originate from a human donor with basal cell carcinoma.

V usage is TRBV6-5 and J usage is TRBJ2-4; D gene uncertain. The CDR3 consists of 12 residues. Germline V gene data show CDR1 as MNHEY and CDR2 as SVGAGI. V was trimmed by 6 bases and J by 10 bases, leaving 13 bases between them. The CDR3 here is CASREYPRIQYF. The CDR3 DNA sequence: TGTGCCAGCAGGGAGTACCCCAGGATTCAGTACTTC.

This chain uses TRBV9 with TRBJ2-3; no firm D call. The germline V and J ends were trimmed by 2 bases and 2 bases, with 15 bases remaining between them. The germline gives CDR1 SGDLS, CDR2 YYNGEE. CDR3 length: 16 residues. The DNA of the CDR3 is TGTGCCAGCAGCGTTGGGCCTTCCCCTGACACAGATACGCAGTATTTT. Its translation is CASSVGPSPDTDTQYF.

This clone appeared a few times. The rearrangement uses TRBV7-9 and TRBJ2-3; the D is unclear. This CDR3 comprises 11 residues. Germline assignment: CDR1 SEHNR and CDR2 FQNEAQ (reference sequence). V dropped 5 bases and J dropped 6 bases, with 6 bases sitting between them. CDR3: CASSPADTQYF. The CDR3 coding sequence is TGTGCCAGCAGCCCCGCTGATACGCAGTATTTT.

This sequence joins TRBV1 and TRBJ1-6. TRBV1 is designated a pseudogene. The CDR3 is made up of 18 amino acids. For the CDR3, the DNA is TGCACCAGCAGCCAAGTCGACAAGCCGACTATCTCGGATTCACCCCTCCACTTT. Protein product: CTSSQVDKPTISDSPLHF.

This sequence joins TRBV19 and TRBJ1-3; TRBD1 might be the D (6 bases). The CDR3 is 14 residues long. Germline V gene sequence: CDR1 LNHDA, CDR2 SQIVND (reference sequence). V was cut by 3 bases and J by 4 bases, with 10 bases left in between. CDR3 sequence reads: CASSITGTGNTIYF. The CDR3 DNA follows: TGTGCCAGTAGTATTACAGGGACGGGAAACACCATATATTTT.

V gene TRBV28 combines with J gene TRBJ2-2; TRBD1 matches at 8 bases. The CDR3 loop spans 17 amino acids. Germline trimming cut 1 base from V and 6 bases from J; bases unmatched to any gene: 10. Germline CDR1 reads MDHEN; CDR2 reads SYDVKM. CDR3 sequence (DNA): TGTGCCAGCAGTTTATCGAAGTCAGGGGGCGCCGCCGGGGAGCTGTTTTTT. Translated: CASSLSKSGGAAGELFF.

This clone appeared once. The rearrangement joins TRBV7-2 to TRBJ2-5, with 10 bases identical to TRBD2. This CDR3 contains 17 residues. CDR1 is SGHTA, CDR2 FQGNSA, per germline. V was pared by 1 base and J by 2 bases, with 7 bases of the junction left unmatched. The CDR3 loop reads CASSLGPAGGPQETQYF. CDR3 coding DNA: TGTGCCAGCAGCTTAGGTCCAGCGGGGGGGCCACAAGAGACCCAGTACTTC.

The chain is built from TRBV25-1 and TRBJ1-3, with 9 nucleotides matching TRBD1. In germline, CDR1 is MGHDK, CDR2 SYGVNS. There are 15 residues in the CDR3. Trimming removed 1 base from V and 3 bases from J; junction bases left unmatched: 1. The DNA for the CDR3 is TGTGCCAGCAGTGAATGGACAGGGGATGGAAACACCATATATTTT. It is translated as CASSEWTGDGNTIYF. The full variable domain, in which reference TRBV25-1 and TRBJ1-3 provide the parts outside the CDR3, is EADIYQTPRYLVIGTGKKITLECSQTMGHDKMYWYQQDPGMELHLIHYSYGVNSTEKGDLSSESTVSRIRTEHFPLTLESARPSHTSQYLCASSEWTGDGNTIYFGEGSWLTVV.

The genes are TRBV10-2 and TRBJ2-1, with 8 bases that match TRBD2. CDR1 WSHSY and CDR2 SAAADI come from the germline V gene. This CDR3 comprises 16 residues. The junction had 9 bases not matched to a gene; V was cut back by 2 bases and J by 6 bases. Here the CDR3 DNA reads TGCGCCAGCAGTGAGCGGGGGGGCCTCTTGTTCAATGAGCAGTTCTTC. Protein: CASSERGGLLFNEQFF.

This clone has a single count. V is TRBV28 and J is TRBJ1-2; 8 nucleotides match TRBD1. Looked up from germline, CDR1 is MDHEN and CDR2 is SYDVKM. V lost 2 bases and J lost 8; bases outside the gene matches: 4. CDR3 length: 13 amino acids. CDR3 protein: CASSLQGARGYTF. In nucleotides, the CDR3 is TGTGCCAGCAGTTTACAGGGGGCGCGGGGCTACACCTTC.

This clone was counted only a few times. V gene TRBV6-2 or TRBV6-3 combines with J gene TRBJ1-6; D ambiguous. Trimming took off 0 bases at V and 5 bases at J, with 5 bases between the two ends. The CDR3 sequence is 14 residues long. From germline, CDR1 is MNHEY and CDR2 SVGEGT. The CDR3 region is CASSYSANNSPLHF. CDR3 in DNA: TGTGCCAGCAGTTACTCGGCGAATAATTCACCCCTCCACTTT.

V gene TRBV5-1 combines with J gene TRBJ2-3; D not resolved. The germline V and J ends were trimmed by 0 bases and 2 bases, with 10 bases remaining between them. This CDR3 contains 15 residues. The germline CDR1 and CDR2 sequences are SGHRS and YFSETQ. The DNA of the CDR3 is TGCGCCAGCAGCTTGGCGCGGACCCCCACAGATACGCAGTATTTT. Residues: CASSLARTPTDTQYF.

This clone was detected once. V gene TRBV7-8 combines with J gene TRBJ2-7, with 11 bases identical to TRBD2. Trimming removed 5 bases from V and 4 bases from J; junction bases left unmatched: 10. Looked up from germline, CDR1 is SGHVS and CDR2 is FQNEAQ. The CDR3 is 16 amino acids. The CDR3 protein is CASSADTSGGWYEQYF. CDR3 nucleotides: TGTGCCAGCAGCGCCGATACTAGCGGGGGTTGGTACGAGCAGTACTTC.

The rearrangement links TRBV28 to TRBJ1-1, with a tentative D call TRBD1 (6 bases). This CDR3 is 17 amino acids long. Germline-derived CDR1 and CDR2 are MDHEN and SYDVKM. The V end was cut by 4 bases, the J end by 1 base, with 19 bases between. The CDR3 DNA reads as TGTGCCAGCAGTTCCTTCCACCCTTCGGACAGGAACACTGAAGCTTTCTTT. Its protein product is CASSSFHPSDRNTEAFF.

This clone was detected only a few times. This rearrangement joins TRBV3-1 (or the pseudogene TRBV3-2) to TRBJ1-5; D not certain. This CDR3 comprises 13 residues. The germline V gene has CDR1 LGHDT and CDR2 YNNKEL (reference sequence). V was trimmed by 3 bases and J by 2 bases, leaving 5 bases between them. CDR3 region: CASSHQGNQPQHF. Here the CDR3 DNA reads TGTGCCAGCAGCCATCAGGGCAATCAGCCCCAGCATTTT.

The CDR3 protein is CAIKAGQGNYGYTF. CDR3 sequence (DNA): TGTGCCATCAAGGCCGGACAGGGAAACTATGGCTACACCTTC. The chain joins TRBV10-3 to TRBJ1-2; TRBD1 aligns across 8 bases. The CDR3 has 14 amino acids. The V gene's germline CDR1 is ENHRY and CDR2 SYGVKD. V lost 7 bases and J lost 2; bases outside the gene matches: 6.

V is TRBV5-1 and J is TRBJ1-2, with 9 bases fitting TRBD1. The CDR3 runs 14 residues. Germline values: CDR1 SGHRS, CDR2 YFSETQ. V shed 5 bases and J 2 bases; nucleotides not matched to a gene: 4. CDR3 nucleotides: TGCGCCAGCAGAGCCGGGACAGGGAACTATGGCTACACCTTC. Protein: CASRAGTGNYGYTF.

V and J are TRBV27 and TRBJ2-3; 7 bases match TRBD1. Germline V CDR1 and CDR2: MNHEY, SMNVEV (reference sequence). J gave up 4 bases and V 5 bases, and 3 bases lay outside the gene matches. This CDR3 has 13 amino acids. The CDR3 DNA follows: TGTGCCAGCAGTGCGCAGGGGGCAGATACGCAGTATTTT. As protein: CASSAQGADTQYF.

This clone has more than one count but fewer than ten. The J gene is TRBJ2-1, the V gene TRBV5-1; D call uncertain. The CDR3 loop spans 13 amino acids. Deletions cut 2 bases from V and 10 bases from J, with 13 bases between. The germline V gene encodes CDR1 SGHRS and CDR2 YFSETQ. CDR3 nucleotides: TGCGCCAGCAGCTTAGGTGTCTATGGAGAGCAGTTCTTC. Its protein is CASSLGVYGEQFF.

J is TRBJ2-3 and V is TRBV12-3 or TRBV12-4; weak D call: TRBD2 (5 bases). With 3 bases removed from V and 3 bases from J, the gap between germline ends came to 7 bases. This CDR3 has 13 residues. The CDR3 here is CASSFTGTDTQYF. CDR3 nucleotide sequence: TGTGCCAGCAGTTTCACGGGGACAGATACGCAGTATTTT.

V and J are TRBV6-4 and TRBJ2-1; D is unresolved. Germline CDR1 reads MRHNA; CDR2 reads SNTAGT. V lost 0 bases to trimming and J lost 5 bases, with 5 bases between them. The CDR3 consists of 13 residues. DNA of the CDR3: TGTGCCAGCAGTGACTCCCCGCACAATGAGCAGTTCTTC. Translation gives CASSDSPHNEQFF.